Each of the 13 T cell receptor beta chains below was sequenced from the same sample in a study of cytomegalovirus exposure and HLA in healthy donors. The PCR was carried out with 60 Vbeta primers and 13 Jbeta primers. Some clones are missing from TCRdb's copy, which holds only in-frame ones; the method was immunoSEQ multiplex PCR. The sample consists of around 200,000 clones, 84% of them appearing once. The specimen was PBMCs. Receptors originate from a girl aged 2 to 10 in good health and CMV-seropositive.

The chain combines TRBV7-8 with TRBJ1-3; TRBD1 agrees at 7 bases. In germline, CDR1 is SGHVS, CDR2 FQNEAQ. The ends lost 4 bases at V and 1 base at J; junction bases unmatched: 10. This CDR3 has 17 residues. CDR3 amino acids: CASSYRGKGASGNTIYF. The CDR3 DNA reads TGTGCCAGCAGCTACCGAGGGAAGGGGGCGTCTGGAAACACCATATATTTT. Filled out from reference TRBV7-8 and TRBJ1-3, the complete variable domain reads GAGVSQSPRYKVAKRGQDVALRCDPISGHVSLFWYQQALGQGPEFLTYFQNEAQLDKSGLPSDRFFAERPEGSVSTLKIQRTQQEDSAVYLCASSYRGKGASGNTIYFGEGSWLTVV.

This clone has only a few counts. The chain uses TRBV7-2 and TRBJ2-7; a weak D match, TRBD2 (6 bases). Germline CDR1 reads SGHTA; CDR2 reads FQGNSA. The length of the CDR3 is 14 residues. V was clipped by 5 bases and J by 3 bases, with 14 bases between them. The CDR3 nucleotides are TGTGCCAGCAGCCCAACGGGACTTAACTACGAGCAGTACTTC. Translating gives CASSPTGLNYEQYF.

The chain uses TRBV18 and TRBJ1-4, with 8 bases matching TRBD1. Germline CDR1 reads KGHSH; CDR2 reads LQKENI. The CDR3 extends over 14 amino acids. Trimming removed 3 bases from V and 8 bases from J; junction bases left unmatched: 5. CDR3 coding DNA: TGTGCCAGCTCACCGGACAGGGTGGGGGAAAAACTGTTTTTT. This codes for CASSPDRVGEKLFF.

The chain links TRBV2 to TRBJ1-6; the D is unclear. The CDR3 has 14 residues. Trimming took off 5 bases at V and 12 bases at J, with 17 bases between the two ends. The germline gives CDR1 SNHLY, CDR2 FYNNEI. The DNA of the CDR3 is TGTGCCAGCAGTCGGACGGGGTACGAGGAACCCCTCCACTTT. Protein product: CASSRTGYEEPLHF.

The J gene is TRBJ2-7, the V gene TRBV19, with 9 bases fitting TRBD1. Unmatched junction bases numbered 3, after V lost 6 bases and J lost 0 bases. From germline, CDR1 is LNHDA and CDR2 SQIVND (reference sequence). The CDR3 runs 14 residues. CDR3 amino acids: CASSQTGGSYEQYF. CDR3 bases: TGTGCCAGTAGCCAGACAGGGGGCTCCTACGAGCAGTACTTC.

The chain recombines TRBV7-9 with TRBJ2-5; TRBD1 is a possible D gene (6 bases). Looked up from germline, CDR1 is SEHNR and CDR2 is FQNEAQ (reference sequence). V lost 5 bases and J lost 7, with 14 bases in between. The CDR3 extends over 13 amino acids. DNA of the CDR3: TGTGCCAGCAGCACTCAGGGGTTGGCGACCCAGTACTTC. Translating it yields CASSTQGLATQYF.

The chain couples TRBV11-2 to TRBJ2-3, with D tentatively TRBD1 (6 bases). V was shortened by 5 bases and J by 0 bases, with 24 bases between the two germline ends. Germline-derived CDR1 and CDR2 are SGHAT and FQNNGV. The CDR3 loop spans 19 amino acids. CDR3 bases: TGTGCCAGCAGCCCGTCGACAGGTCCTGAGACTACTAGCACAGATACGCAGTATTTT. Residues: CASSPSTGPETTSTDTQYF. Full variable domain (missing parts from reference TRBV11-2 and TRBJ2-3): EAGVAQSPRYKIIEKRQSVAFWCNPISGHATLYWYQQILGQGPKLLIQFQNNGVVDDSQLPKDRFSAERLKGVDSTLKIQPAKLEDSAVYLCASSPSTGPETTSTDTQYFGPGTRLTVL.

The chain uses TRBV28 and TRBJ1-1, with D possibly being TRBD1 (6 bases). This CDR3 region has 12 residues. The V end was cut by 3 bases, the J end by 6 bases, with 8 bases between. Germline CDR1 is MDHEN and CDR2 is SYDVKM. CDR3 nucleotide sequence: TGTGCCAGCAGTTTCAGGGGCGCTGAAGCTTTCTTT. This translates into CASSFRGAEAFF.

The chain is built from TRBV27 and TRBJ2-7; D may be TRBD1 (6 bases). This CDR3 has 14 amino acids. The V end lost 2 bases, the J end lost 5 bases, and 13 bases lay between the germline ends. Germline lookup yields CDR1 MNHEY and CDR2 SMNVEV (reference sequence). CDR3 in DNA: TGTGCCAGCAGTTTAAGTTCAGGGGAGCACGAGCAGTACTTC. Its protein product is CASSLSSGEHEQYF.

This chain uses TRBV4-1 with TRBJ2-3; 14 nucleotides match TRBD2. Germline V lookup: CDR1 MGHRA, CDR2 YSYEKL. This CDR3 is 16 amino acids long. V trimming: 3 bases; J trimming: 6 bases; junction bases outside the gene matches: 5. Written as DNA, the CDR3 is TGCGCCAGCAGCCAGACGACTAGCGGGAGGGCCGATACGCAGTATTTT. This encodes CASSQTTSGRADTQYF.

The rearrangement uses TRBV6-6 and TRBJ2-3; tentative D call: TRBD1 (5 bases). Germline CDR1 reads MNHNY; CDR2 reads SVGAGI (reference sequence). The CDR3 runs to 14 residues. V lost 8 bases to trimming and J lost 1 base, with 13 bases between them. In nucleotides, the CDR3 is TGTGCCAGCGGATGGGGCGTCGGCACAGATACGCAGTATTTT. Protein sequence: CASGWGVGTDTQYF.

The chain has TRBV27 and TRBJ2-4; possible D gene TRBD1, 5 bases. Between the trimmed V and J ends, which lost 5 bases and 10 bases, there was a span of 12 bases. The CDR3 loop spans 12 amino acids. From germline, CDR1 is MNHEY and CDR2 SMNVEV (reference sequence). CDR3 in DNA: TGTGCCAGCAGTCCTACAGGTGCAATTCAGTACTTC. This translates into CASSPTGAIQYF.

The chain employs TRBV7-3 and TRBJ1-1, with D possibly being TRBD1 (5 bases). The CDR3 consists of 17 residues. The germline V gene encodes CDR1 SGHTA and CDR2 FQGTGA. V was trimmed by 5 bases and J by 0 bases, leaving 19 bases between them. CDR3 protein: CASSLGGGPGVNTEAFF. Here the CDR3 DNA reads TGTGCCAGCAGCCTAGGAGGAGGACCGGGGGTGAACACTGAAGCTTTCTTT.